This is a list of T cell receptor beta chains from one sample in a study of shared clonotypes between healthy human individuals. Produced via immunoSEQ multiplex PCR; TCRdb's table is partial and in-frame only. The table records about 1.5 million clones, 95% to 99% of them present only once. Sequenced input: naive CD4+ T cells sorted from blood. The source of these receptors is a man aged 25-45 years in good health. CDR3s include the opening cysteine and the closing phenylalanine or tryptophan. D genes are given only for firm matches. Size is stated for part of the rows, as once, few or many counts, or as a class when the clone is expanded.

TRBV5-5,TRBJ2-7,.,.,TGTGCCAGCAGCGAGGGGTTGAGGAGCTCCTACGAGCAGTACTTC,CASSEGLRSSYEQYF
TRBV29-1,TRBJ2-1,.,TRBD2,TGCAGCGTTCCAGGCGGGAGCTCCTACAATGAGCAGTTCTTC,CSVPGGSSYNEQFF
TRBV2,TRBJ2-5,.,TRBD2,TGTGCCAGCACTCCGGGACTAGCGGAGACCCAGTACTTC,CASTPGLAETQYF
TRBV9,TRBJ2-7,.,.,TGTGCCAGCAGCGTAGATCAGGGCTACGAGCAGTACTTC,CASSVDQGYEQYF
TRBV15,TRBJ2-7,once,.,TGTGCCACCAGCAGAGAAGGGGACAAAACCTACGAGCAGTACTTC,CATSREGDKTYEQYF
TRBV4-3,TRBJ2-3,.,.,TGCGCCAGCAGCCAAGCGGGAGTAGGCGATACGCAGTATTTT,CASSQAGVGDTQYF
TRBV28,TRBJ2-2,.,.,TGTGCCAGCAGTTTTGATGGGGAGCTGTTTTTT,CASSFDGELFF
TRBV5-6,TRBJ2-7,.,.,TGTGCCAGCAGCTTGGGGGCAGGGCACTCCTACGAGCAGTACTTC,CASSLGAGHSYEQYF
TRBV5-1,TRBJ1-1,.,.,TGCGCCAGCAGCTTGGGCGAATGGAACACTGAAGCTTTCTTT,CASSLGEWNTEAFF
TRBV4-1,TRBJ2-3,.,.,TGCGCCAGCAGCCTTACAAGGGATACGCAGTATTTT,CASSLTRDTQYF
TRBV14,TRBJ1-5,.,TRBD1,TGTGCCAGCAGCCGAGGAGGGACAGGGGATCAGCCCCAGCATTTT,CASSRGGTGDQPQHF
TRBV28,TRBJ1-1,.,.,TGTGCCAGCAGTTTATGGGTCACAGCTGAAGCTTTCTTT,CASSLWVTAEAFF
TRBV10-3,TRBJ2-2,.,TRBD2,TGTGCCACCGAAGCTAGCGGGACTTCTCCCGGGGAGCTGTTTTTT,CATEASGTSPGELFF
TRBV6-1,TRBJ1-4,.,.,TGTGCCAGCTCCGGCCAGGGTAATGAAAAACTGTTTTTT,CASSGQGNEKLFF
TRBV21-1,TRBJ1-5,.,.,TGTGCCCCAACGGGCGGTGCTCAGCCCCAGCATTTT,CAPTGGAQPQHF
TRBV4-3,TRBJ2-1,.,TRBD2,TGCGCCAGCAGCCAAGATCTGGCGGGAGCCCCCTACAATGAGCAGTTCTTC,CASSQDLAGAPYNEQFF
TRBV20-1,TRBJ1-1,.,.,TGCAGTGCTAGTGGGGGCACTGAAGCTTTCTTT,CSASGGTEAFF
TRBV5-4,TRBJ2-3,once,.,TGTGCCTCCCGAGGCGCAGATACGCAGTATTTT,CASRGADTQYF
TRBV2,TRBJ2-7,.,.,TGTGCCAGCAGTGAACAGGGGAATTCCTACGAGCAGTACTTC,CASSEQGNSYEQYF
TRBV15,TRBJ2-1,.,TRBD2,TGTGCCACCAGCAGAGCCCGGACTAGCGGGAAGATAGGGAATGAGCAGTTCTTC,CATSRARTSGKIGNEQFF
TRBV10-2,TRBJ2-1,.,TRBD2,TGCGCCAGCATCCCCCGGGTAGCGGGAGGGCCAAATGAGCAGTTCTTC,CASIPRVAGGPNEQFF
TRBV6-5,TRBJ2-7,.,.,TGTGCCAGCAGTAAGACAGGTTCCTCCTACGAGCAGTACTTC,CASSKTGSSYEQYF
TRBV10-3,TRBJ2-3,.,.,TGTGCCATCAGTGTGGGCGGGGCCCGCACAGATACGCAGTATTTT,CAISVGGARTDTQYF
TRBV4-3,TRBJ2-7,.,TRBD2,TGCGCCAGCAGCCCCCTCCGGGGGGGCTACGAGCAGTACTTC,CASSPLRGGYEQYF
TRBV11-2,TRBJ2-7,.,.,TGTGCCAGCAGCCGAATAGGCAGATCCTACGAGCAGTACTTC,CASSRIGRSYEQYF